These 14 T cell receptor beta chains came from one sample sequenced in a study of blood T cells in healthy people across ages. The authors ran a second PCR of roughly 6 to 12 cycles using a sample-barcoded 5' primer and a J-beta primer mix. TCRdb reanalysed the 5' RACE reads using MiXCR and keeps one entry per CDR3 protein. The table has 650,000 to 800,000 distinct CDR3 sequences, more than 45% seen once. Material for sequencing was blood. Receptors originate from a woman aged 80 or over in good health.

This clonotype was recorded at least ten times. Written as DNA, the CDR3 is TGTGCCAGCAGCGTAAACAGAGCCACTGAAGCTTTCTTT. It encodes CASSVNRATEAFF. The gene calls are TRBV12-3 or TRBV12-4 and TRBJ1-1; D ambiguous. V was pared by 6 bases and J by 4 bases, with 12 bases between. The CDR3 runs 13 residues.

This clonotype was seen only a few times. The chain links TRBV12-3 or TRBV12-4 to TRBJ1-2; D perhaps matches TRBD1 (5 bases). The CDR3 sequence is 14 residues long. Deletions cut 1 base from V and 4 bases from J, with 10 bases between. CDR3 in amino acids: CASSLGVGVYGYTF. The CDR3 DNA is TGTGCCAGCAGTTTAGGCGTAGGGGTCTATGGCTACACCTTC.

This clonotype appeared many times. The chain recombines TRBV29-1 with TRBJ2-4; possible D gene TRBD1, 6 bases. Trimming removed 0 bases from V and 0 bases from J, with 9 bases in between. Germline loops: CDR1 SQVTM, CDR2 ANQGSEA. The CDR3 runs 15 residues. The CDR3 DNA reads as TGCAGCGTTGAAGATAGGGGGTTAGCCAAAAACATTCAGTACTTC. Its protein is CSVEDRGLAKNIQYF.

The chain recombines TRBV3-1 with TRBJ2-1, with a tentative D call TRBD2 (6 bases). Germline CDR1 reads LGHDT; CDR2 reads YNNKEL (reference sequence). V lost 0 bases to trimming and J lost 10 bases, with 13 bases between them. The CDR3 runs to 14 residues. CDR3 DNA sequence: TGTGCCAGCAGCCAAGACACCAGGGCGGGGGAGCAGTTCTTC. Its translation is CASSQDTRAGEQFF.

This clonotype was detected ten times or more. The rearrangement links TRBV3-1 to TRBJ2-1; a possible D gene is TRBD2 (6 bases). The CDR3 has 16 amino acids. Germline V CDR1 and CDR2: LGHDT, YNNKEL (reference sequence). V dropped 5 bases and J dropped 7 bases, with 21 bases sitting between them. The CDR3 spells CASSITRGGEGNEQFF. DNA for the CDR3: TGTGCCAGCAGCATCACCCGGGGAGGTGAGGGGAATGAGCAGTTCTTC.

This clonotype showed up many times. It may be a read error: a sequence one base away is much more abundant. The chain couples TRBV6-5 to TRBJ1-2, with D possibly TRBD1 on 5 matching bases. V lost 2 bases and J lost 2, with 12 bases in between. The germline V gene encodes CDR1 MNHEY and CDR2 SVGAGI. The CDR3 length is 15 residues. CDR3 in DNA: TGTGCCAGCAGTTACGCGACAGCTCCAAACTATGGCTACACCTTC. Encoded protein: CASSYATAPNYGYTF.

This clonotype appeared a single time. A read error may produce the germline difference seen at one junction end. The rearrangement links TRBV20-1 to TRBJ1-4, with D unresolved. Per germline, CDR1 DFQATT and CDR2 SNEGSKA (reference sequence). This CDR3 comprises 12 residues. The DNA for the CDR3 is TGCATTGCTCATGCAACTAATGAAAAACTGTTTTTT. Residues: CIAHATNEKLFF.

This clonotype was seen many times. The chain joins TRBV7-2 to TRBJ2-3; D remains unclear. Trimming pared 2 bases from V and 6 bases from J, leaving 9 bases between. This CDR3 has 13 residues. CDR1 is SGHTA, CDR2 FQGNSA, per germline. CDR3 residues: CASSLSIRDTQYF. CDR3 bases: TGTGCCAGCAGCTTATCTATTCGGGATACGCAGTATTTT. The full variable domain, completed using reference TRBV7-2 and TRBJ2-3, is GAGVSQSPSNKVTEKGKDVELRCDPISGHTALYWYRQSLGQGLEFLIYFQGNSAPDKSGLPSDRFSAERTGGSVSTLTIQRTQQEDSAVYLCASSLSIRDTQYFGPGTRLTVL.

Concerning this clonotype itself: This may be a read error: a much more frequent sequence differs by one nucleotide. V is TRBV5-1 and J is TRBJ2-7, with D hard to call. The end of the DNA is better explained by TRBJ2-5, so the J call may be wrong. CDR3 length equals 14 residues. Germline CDR1 SGHRS, CDR2 YFSETQ. The CDR3 DNA reads TGCGCCAGCAGCCCGACCGTCTCCGCCACGACCCAGTACTTC. It specifies CASSPTVSATTQYF.

V usage is TRBV20-1 and J usage is TRBJ1-4; a weak D match, TRBD1 (5 bases). The germline V and J ends were trimmed by 1 base and 6 bases, with 6 bases remaining between them. Germline CDR1 DFQATT, CDR2 SNEGSKA (reference sequence). CDR3 length: 12 amino acids. Here the CDR3 DNA reads TGCAGTGCTAGAGCCAGGGATGAAAAACTGTTTTTT. Protein: CSARARDEKLFF.

The chain is built from TRBV6-1 and TRBJ2-2; D is unclear. CDR1 MNHNS and CDR2 SASEGT come from the germline V gene. The germline V and J ends were trimmed by 2 bases and 6 bases, with 7 bases remaining between them. The CDR3 contains 13 residues. As DNA, the CDR3 is TGTGCCAGCAGTGAACGGCGACCCGGGGAGCTGTTTTTT. Translation gives CASSERRPGELFF.

This clonotype has only a few counts. The chain carries TRBV28 and TRBJ2-5; D is possibly TRBD1 or TRBD2 (6 bases each). The CDR3 sequence is 14 residues long. The ends were cut back, 5 bases at V and 7 bases at J, with 17 bases in the middle. Looked up from germline, CDR1 is MDHEN and CDR2 is SYDVKM. CDR3 region: CASSLPGGRGTQYF. CDR3 DNA: TGTGCCAGCAGTCTTCCCGGGGGCCGCGGGACCCAGTACTTC. Complete variable domain (other parts from reference TRBV28 and TRBJ2-5): DVKVTQSSRYLVKRTGEKVFLECVQDMDHENMFWYRQDPGLGLRLIYFSYDVKMKEKGDIPEGYSVSREKKERFSLILESASTNQTSMYLCASSLPGGRGTQYFGPGTRLLVL.

As for this clonotype: A much larger clone is a single base away; this may be a read error. The chain recombines TRBV4-1 with TRBJ2-1; possibly TRBD2 for D (6 bases). Germline CDR1 reads MGHRA; CDR2 reads YSYEKL. Trimming took 3 bases from V and 13 from J, leaving 22 bases between them. The CDR3 has 15 amino acids. The CDR3 DNA is TGCGCCAGCAGCCATACTAGCCTATTTAAAGAGACCCAGTTCTTC. It encodes CASSHTSLFKETQFF.

Comments on this clonotype: Without the conserved terminal phenylalanine or tryptophan, this CDR3 likely stems from a read error. V is TRBV14 and J is TRBJ2-1; D uncertain. The V end lost 1 base, the J end lost 10 bases, and 17 bases lay between the germline ends. Looked up from germline, CDR1 is SGHDN and CDR2 is FVKESK. This CDR3 is 15 amino acids long. CDR3 coding DNA: TGTGCCAGCAGCCAAGTACTGGGGTCCTCCTACGAGCAGTTCTCC. It translates to CASSQVLGSSYEQFS.